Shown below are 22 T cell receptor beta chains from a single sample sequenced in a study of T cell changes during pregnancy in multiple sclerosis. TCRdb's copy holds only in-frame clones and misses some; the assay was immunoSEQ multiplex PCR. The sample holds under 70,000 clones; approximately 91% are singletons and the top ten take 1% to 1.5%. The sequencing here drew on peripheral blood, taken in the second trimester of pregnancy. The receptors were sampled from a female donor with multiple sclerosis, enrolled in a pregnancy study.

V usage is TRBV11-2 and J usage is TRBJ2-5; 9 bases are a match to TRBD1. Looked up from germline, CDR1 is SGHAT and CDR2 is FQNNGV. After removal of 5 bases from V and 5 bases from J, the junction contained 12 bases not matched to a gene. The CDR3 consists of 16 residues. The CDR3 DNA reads TGTGCCAGCAGCCCCACAGGGGGCCGCCTGCTGGAGACCCAGTACTTC. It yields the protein CASSPTGGRLLETQYF. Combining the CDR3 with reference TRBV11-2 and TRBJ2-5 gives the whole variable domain EAGVAQSPRYKIIEKRQSVAFWCNPISGHATLYWYQQILGQGPKLLIQFQNNGVVDDSQLPKDRFSAERLKGVDSTLKIQPAKLEDSAVYLCASSPTGGRLLETQYFGPGTRLLVL.

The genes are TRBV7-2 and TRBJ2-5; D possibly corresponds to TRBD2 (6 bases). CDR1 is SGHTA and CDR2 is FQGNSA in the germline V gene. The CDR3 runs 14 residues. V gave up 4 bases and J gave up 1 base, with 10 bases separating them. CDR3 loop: CASSWRGPQETQYF. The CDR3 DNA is TGTGCCAGCAGCTGGCGGGGACCCCAAGAGACCCAGTACTTC.

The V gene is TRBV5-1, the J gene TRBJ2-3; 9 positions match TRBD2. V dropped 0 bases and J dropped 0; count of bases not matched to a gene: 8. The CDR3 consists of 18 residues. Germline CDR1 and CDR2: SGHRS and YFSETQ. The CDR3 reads CASSLGRGGPTSTDTQYF. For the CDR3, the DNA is TGCGCCAGCAGCTTGGGGCGGGGGGGCCCTACTAGCACAGATACGCAGTATTTT.

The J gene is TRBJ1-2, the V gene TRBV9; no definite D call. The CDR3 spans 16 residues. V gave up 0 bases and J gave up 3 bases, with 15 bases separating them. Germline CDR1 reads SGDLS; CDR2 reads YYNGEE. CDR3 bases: TGTGCCAGCAGCGTAGACCAGGCTGGAGCGGACTATGGCTACACCTTC. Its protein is CASSVDQAGADYGYTF.

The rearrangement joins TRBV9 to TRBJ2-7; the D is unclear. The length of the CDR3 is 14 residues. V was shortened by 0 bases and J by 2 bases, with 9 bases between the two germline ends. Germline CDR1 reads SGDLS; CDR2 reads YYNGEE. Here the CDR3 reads CASSVEGETYEQYF. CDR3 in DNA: TGTGCCAGCAGCGTAGAAGGAGAGACCTACGAGCAGTACTTC.

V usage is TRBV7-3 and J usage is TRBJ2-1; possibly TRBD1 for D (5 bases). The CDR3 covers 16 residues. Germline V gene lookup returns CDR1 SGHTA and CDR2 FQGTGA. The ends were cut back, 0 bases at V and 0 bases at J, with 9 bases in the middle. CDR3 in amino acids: CASSLTGHSSYNEQFF. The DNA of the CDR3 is TGTGCCAGCAGCTTAACGGGGCACAGCTCCTACAATGAGCAGTTCTTC.

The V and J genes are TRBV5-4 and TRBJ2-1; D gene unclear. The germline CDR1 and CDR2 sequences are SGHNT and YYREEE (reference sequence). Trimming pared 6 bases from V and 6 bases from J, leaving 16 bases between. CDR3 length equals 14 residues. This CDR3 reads CASTIEPSSNEQFF. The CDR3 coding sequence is TGTGCCAGCACCATTGAGCCGAGCTCCAATGAGCAGTTCTTC.

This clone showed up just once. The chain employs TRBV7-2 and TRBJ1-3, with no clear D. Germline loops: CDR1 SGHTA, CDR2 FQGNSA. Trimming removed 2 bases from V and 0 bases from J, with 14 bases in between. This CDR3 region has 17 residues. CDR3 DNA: TGTGCCAGCAGCTTATTGGGCGCAGGCTACTCTGGAAACACCATATATTTT. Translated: CASSLLGAGYSGNTIYF. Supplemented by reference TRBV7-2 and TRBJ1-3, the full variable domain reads GAGVSQSPSNKVTEKGKDVELRCDPISGHTALYWYRQSLGQGLEFLIYFQGNSAPDKSGLPSDRFSAERTGGSVSTLTIQRTQQEDSAVYLCASSLLGAGYSGNTIYFGEGSWLTVV.

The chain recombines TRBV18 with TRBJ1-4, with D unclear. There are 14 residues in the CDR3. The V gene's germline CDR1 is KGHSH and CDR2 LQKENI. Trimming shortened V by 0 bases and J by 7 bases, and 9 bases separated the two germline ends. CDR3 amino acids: CASSPPGVSEKLFF. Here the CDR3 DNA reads TGTGCCAGCTCACCACCCGGGGTCAGTGAAAAACTGTTTTTT.

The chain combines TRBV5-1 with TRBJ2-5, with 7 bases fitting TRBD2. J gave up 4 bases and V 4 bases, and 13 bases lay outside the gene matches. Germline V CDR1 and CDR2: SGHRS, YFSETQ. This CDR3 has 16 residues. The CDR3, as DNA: TGCGCCAGCAGCCCCTACCCGACTAGCTCTCTAGAGACCCAGTACTTC. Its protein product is CASSPYPTSSLETQYF.

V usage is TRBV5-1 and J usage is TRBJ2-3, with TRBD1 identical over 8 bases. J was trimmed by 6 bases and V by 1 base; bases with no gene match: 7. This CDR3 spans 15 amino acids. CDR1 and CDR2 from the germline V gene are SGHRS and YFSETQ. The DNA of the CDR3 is TGCGCCAGCAGCTTGCAGACAGGGGACTCGGATACGCAGTATTTT. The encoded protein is CASSLQTGDSDTQYF.

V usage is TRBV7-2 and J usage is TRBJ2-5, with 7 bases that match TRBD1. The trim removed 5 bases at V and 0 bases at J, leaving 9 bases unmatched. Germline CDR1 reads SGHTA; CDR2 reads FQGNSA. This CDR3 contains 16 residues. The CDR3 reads CASSSFPRGNQETQYF. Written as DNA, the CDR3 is TGTGCCAGCAGCAGTTTCCCCAGGGGGAACCAAGAGACCCAGTACTTC. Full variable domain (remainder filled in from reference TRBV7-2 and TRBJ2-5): GAGVSQSPSNKVTEKGKDVELRCDPISGHTALYWYRQSLGQGLEFLIYFQGNSAPDKSGLPSDRFSAERTGGSVSTLTIQRTQQEDSAVYLCASSSFPRGNQETQYFGPGTRLLVL.

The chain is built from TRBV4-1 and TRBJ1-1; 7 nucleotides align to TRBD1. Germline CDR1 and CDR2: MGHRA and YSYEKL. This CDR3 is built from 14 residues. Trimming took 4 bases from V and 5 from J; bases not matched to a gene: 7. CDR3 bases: TGCGCCAGCAGCCTACTAGGGGGCGGAACTGAAGCTTTCTTT. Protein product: CASSLLGGGTEAFF.

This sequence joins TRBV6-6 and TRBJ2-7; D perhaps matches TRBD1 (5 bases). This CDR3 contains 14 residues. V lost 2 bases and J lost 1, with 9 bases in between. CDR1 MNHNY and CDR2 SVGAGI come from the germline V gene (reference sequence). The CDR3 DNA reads TGTGCCAGCAGTTACCCTCAGGGTTCCTACGAGCAGTACTTC. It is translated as CASSYPQGSYEQYF.

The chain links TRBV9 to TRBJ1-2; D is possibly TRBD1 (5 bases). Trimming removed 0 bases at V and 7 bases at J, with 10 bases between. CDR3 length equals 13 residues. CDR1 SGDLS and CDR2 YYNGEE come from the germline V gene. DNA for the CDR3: TGTGCCAGCAGCGTAGTTGTAGGGGTTGGCTACACCTTC. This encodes CASSVVVGVGYTF.

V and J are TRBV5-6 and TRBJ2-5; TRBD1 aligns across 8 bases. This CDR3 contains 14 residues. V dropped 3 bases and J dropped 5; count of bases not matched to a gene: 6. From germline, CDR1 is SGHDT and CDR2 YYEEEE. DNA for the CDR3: TGTGCCAGCAGCTGGACAGGGAGGATGGAGACCCAGTACTTC. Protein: CASSWTGRMETQYF. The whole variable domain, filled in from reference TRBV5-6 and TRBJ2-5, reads DAGVTQSPTHLIKTRGQQVTLRCSPKSGHDTVSWYQQALGQGPQFIFQYYEEEERQRGNFPDRFSGHQFPNYSSELNVNALLLGDSALYLCASSWTGRMETQYFGPGTRLLVL.

The CDR3 DNA sequence: TGTGCCAGTAGTCCCGACAGGGGTCCCTACAATGAGCAGTTCTTC. It yields the protein CASSPDRGPYNEQFF. The rearrangement links TRBV19 to TRBJ2-1; 8 positions agree with TRBD1. This CDR3 has 15 amino acids. With 5 bases clipped from V and 2 bases from J, the junction kept 5 bases outside the gene matches. CDR1 is LNHDA, CDR2 SQIVND, per germline (reference sequence).

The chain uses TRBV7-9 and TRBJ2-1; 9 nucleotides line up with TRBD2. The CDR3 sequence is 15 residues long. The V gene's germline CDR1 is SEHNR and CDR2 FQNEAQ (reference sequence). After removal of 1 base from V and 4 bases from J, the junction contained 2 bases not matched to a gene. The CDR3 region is CASSLGRGGYNEQFF. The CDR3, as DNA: TGTGCCAGCAGCTTAGGGCGGGGGGGTTACAATGAGCAGTTCTTC. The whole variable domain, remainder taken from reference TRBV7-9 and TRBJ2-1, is DTGVSQNPRHKITKRGQNVTFRCDPISEHNRLYWYRQTLGQGPEFLTYFQNEAQLEKSRLLSDRFSAERPKGSFSTLEIQRTEQGDSAMYLCASSLGRGGYNEQFFGPGTRLTVL.

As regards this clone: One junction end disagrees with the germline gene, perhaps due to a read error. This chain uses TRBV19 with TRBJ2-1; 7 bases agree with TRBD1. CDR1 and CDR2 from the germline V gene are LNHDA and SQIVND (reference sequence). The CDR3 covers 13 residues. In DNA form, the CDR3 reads TGTGCCAGTAGTACCGGGACAGCCCTTGAGAGGGTCTTC. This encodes CASSTGTALERVF.

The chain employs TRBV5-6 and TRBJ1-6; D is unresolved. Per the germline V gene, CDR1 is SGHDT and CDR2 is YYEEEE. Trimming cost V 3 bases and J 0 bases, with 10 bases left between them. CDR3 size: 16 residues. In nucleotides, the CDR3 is TGTGCCAGCAGCTCCCTAGGGAGCTCCTATAATTCACCCCTCCACTTT. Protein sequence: CASSSLGSSYNSPLHF.

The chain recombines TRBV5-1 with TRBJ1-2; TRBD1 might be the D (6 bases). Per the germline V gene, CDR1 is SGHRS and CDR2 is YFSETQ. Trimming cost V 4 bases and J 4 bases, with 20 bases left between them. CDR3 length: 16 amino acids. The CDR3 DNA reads TGCGCCAGCAGCCTTTCGGGGGGCGCCGGAGGCTATGGCTACACCTTC. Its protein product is CASSLSGGAGGYGYTF.

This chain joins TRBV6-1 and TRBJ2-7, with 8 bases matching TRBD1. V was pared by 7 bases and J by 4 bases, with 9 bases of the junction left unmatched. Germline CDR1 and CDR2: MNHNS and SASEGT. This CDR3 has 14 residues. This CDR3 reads CASTLGGQVYEQYF. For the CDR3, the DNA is TGTGCCAGCACCCTCGGGGGACAGGTATACGAGCAGTACTTC.